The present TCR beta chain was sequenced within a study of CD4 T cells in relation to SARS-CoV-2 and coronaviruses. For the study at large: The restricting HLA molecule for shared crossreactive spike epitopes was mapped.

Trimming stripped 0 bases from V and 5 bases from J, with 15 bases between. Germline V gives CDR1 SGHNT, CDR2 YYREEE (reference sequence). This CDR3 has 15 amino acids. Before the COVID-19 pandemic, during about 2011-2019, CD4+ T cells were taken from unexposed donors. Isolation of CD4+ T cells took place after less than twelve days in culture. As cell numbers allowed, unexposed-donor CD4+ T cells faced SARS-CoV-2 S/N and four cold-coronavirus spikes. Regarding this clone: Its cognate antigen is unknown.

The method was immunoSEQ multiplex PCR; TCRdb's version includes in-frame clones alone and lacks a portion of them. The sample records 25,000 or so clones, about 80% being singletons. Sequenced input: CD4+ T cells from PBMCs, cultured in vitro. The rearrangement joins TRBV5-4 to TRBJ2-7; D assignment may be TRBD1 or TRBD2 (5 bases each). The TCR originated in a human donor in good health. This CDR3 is CASSLGGSAYNEQYF. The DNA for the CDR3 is TGTGCCAGCAGCTTGGGGGGGTCAGCATACAACGAGCAGTACTTC.